The sequence of this T cell receptor (beta chain) was determined in a study of T cell responses to AZD1222 COVID-19 vaccine. The CDR3 sequence is 17 residues long. V was pared by 5 bases and J by 1 base, with 7 bases of the junction left unmatched. The germline V gene encodes CDR1 MNHEY and CDR2 SMNVEV (reference sequence). Method: immunoSEQ multiplex PCR; TCRdb's copy keeps in-frame clones and lacks some. This sample yields roughly 180,000 clones, of which roughly 94% are seen a single time; about 0.6% belongs to the top ten. The origin of this receptor is an adult in good health. The V call is TRBV27, the J call TRBJ2-7; 14 bases map to TRBD2. Sequenced material: peripheral blood, taken on day 0 of AZD1222 vaccination. Written as DNA, the CDR3 is TGTGCCAGCAGTCCCGGACTAGCGGGAGGAGGGTCCTACGAGCAGTACTTC. The encoded protein is CASSPGLAGGGSYEQYF.